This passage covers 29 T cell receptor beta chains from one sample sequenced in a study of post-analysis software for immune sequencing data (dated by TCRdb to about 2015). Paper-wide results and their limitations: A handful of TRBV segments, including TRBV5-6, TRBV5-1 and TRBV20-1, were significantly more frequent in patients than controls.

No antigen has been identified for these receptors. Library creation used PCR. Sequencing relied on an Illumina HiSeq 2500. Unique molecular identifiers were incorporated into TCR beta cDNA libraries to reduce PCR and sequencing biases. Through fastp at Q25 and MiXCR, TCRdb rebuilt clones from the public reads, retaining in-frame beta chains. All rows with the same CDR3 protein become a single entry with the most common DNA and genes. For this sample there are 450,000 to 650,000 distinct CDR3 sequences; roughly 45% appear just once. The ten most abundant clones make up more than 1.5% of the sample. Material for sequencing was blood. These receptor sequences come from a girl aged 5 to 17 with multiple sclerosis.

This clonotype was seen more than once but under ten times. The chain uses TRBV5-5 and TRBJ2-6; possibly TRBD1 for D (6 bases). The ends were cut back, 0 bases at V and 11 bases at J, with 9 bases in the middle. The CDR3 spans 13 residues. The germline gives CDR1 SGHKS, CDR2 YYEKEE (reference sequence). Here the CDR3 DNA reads TGTGCCAGCAGCTTGGGACAGGAGGACGTCCTGACTTTC. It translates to CASSLGQEDVLTF.

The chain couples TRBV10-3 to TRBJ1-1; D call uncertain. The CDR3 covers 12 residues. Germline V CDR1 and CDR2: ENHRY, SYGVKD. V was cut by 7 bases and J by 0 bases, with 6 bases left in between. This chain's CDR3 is CAINSLNTEAFF. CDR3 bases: TGTGCCATCAACAGCTTGAACACTGAAGCTTTCTTT.

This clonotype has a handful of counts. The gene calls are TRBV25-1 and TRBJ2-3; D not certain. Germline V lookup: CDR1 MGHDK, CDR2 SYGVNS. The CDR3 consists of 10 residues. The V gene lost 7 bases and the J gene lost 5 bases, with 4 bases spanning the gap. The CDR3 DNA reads TGTGCCAGCACCGGAGATACGCAGTATTTT. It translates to CASTGDTQYF.

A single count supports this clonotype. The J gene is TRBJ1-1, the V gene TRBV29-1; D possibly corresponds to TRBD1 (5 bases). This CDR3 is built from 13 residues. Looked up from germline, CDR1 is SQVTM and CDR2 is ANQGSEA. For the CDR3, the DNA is TGCGGCGCCCGGCCGGGGCCGAACACTGAAGCTTTCTTT. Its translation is CGARPGPNTEAFF.

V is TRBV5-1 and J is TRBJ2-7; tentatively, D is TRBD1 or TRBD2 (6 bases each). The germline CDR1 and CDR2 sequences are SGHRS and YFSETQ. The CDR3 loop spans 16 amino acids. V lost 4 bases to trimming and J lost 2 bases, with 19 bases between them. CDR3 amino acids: CASSHLGGGTPYEQYF. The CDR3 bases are TGCGCCAGCAGCCACCTGGGGGGCGGAACCCCCTACGAGCAGTACTTC.

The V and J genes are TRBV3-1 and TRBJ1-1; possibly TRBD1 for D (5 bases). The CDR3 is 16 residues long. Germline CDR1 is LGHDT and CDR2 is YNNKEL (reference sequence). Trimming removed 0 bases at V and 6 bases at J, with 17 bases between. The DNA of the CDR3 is TGTGCCAGCAGCCAAGAGGTCTCAGGGAGACGACCTGAAGCTTTCTTT. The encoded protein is CASSQEVSGRRPEAFF.

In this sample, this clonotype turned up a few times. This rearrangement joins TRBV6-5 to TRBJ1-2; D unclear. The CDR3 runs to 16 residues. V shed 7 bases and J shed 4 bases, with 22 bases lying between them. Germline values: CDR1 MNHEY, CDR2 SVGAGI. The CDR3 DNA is TGTGCCAGCACCCCACGCCGGGTCCCGATCTTCTATGGCTACACCTTC. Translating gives CASTPRRVPIFYGYTF.

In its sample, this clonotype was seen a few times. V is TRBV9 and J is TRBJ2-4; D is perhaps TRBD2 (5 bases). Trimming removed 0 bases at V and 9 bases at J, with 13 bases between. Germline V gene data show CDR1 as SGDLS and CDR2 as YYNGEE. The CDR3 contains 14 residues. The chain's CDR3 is CASSVDGGLSIQYF. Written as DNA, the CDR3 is TGTGCCAGCAGCGTAGACGGTGGACTTAGCATTCAGTACTTC.

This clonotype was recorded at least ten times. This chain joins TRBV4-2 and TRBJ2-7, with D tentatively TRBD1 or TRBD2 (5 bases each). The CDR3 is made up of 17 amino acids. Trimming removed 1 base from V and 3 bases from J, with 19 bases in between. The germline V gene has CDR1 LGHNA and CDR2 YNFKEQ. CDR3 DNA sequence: TGTGCCAGCAGCCAAGCCACAGGCCGGCTAGCTGGCTACGAGCAGTACTTC. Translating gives CASSQATGRLAGYEQYF.

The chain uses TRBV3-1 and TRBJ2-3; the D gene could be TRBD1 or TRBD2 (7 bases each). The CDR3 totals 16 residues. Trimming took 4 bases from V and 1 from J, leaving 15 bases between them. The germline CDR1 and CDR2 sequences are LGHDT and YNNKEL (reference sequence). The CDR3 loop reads CASSLRGDYRTDTQYF. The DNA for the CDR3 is TGTGCCAGCAGCCTCAGGGGGGACTACCGCACAGATACGCAGTATTTT.

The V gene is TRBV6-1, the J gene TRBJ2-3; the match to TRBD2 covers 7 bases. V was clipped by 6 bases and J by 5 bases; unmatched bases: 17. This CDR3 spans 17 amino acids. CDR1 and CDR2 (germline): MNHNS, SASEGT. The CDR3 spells CASRPTSGTRGEDTQYF. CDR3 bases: TGTGCCAGCAGACCCACCAGCGGGACCAGAGGGGAAGATACGCAGTATTTT.

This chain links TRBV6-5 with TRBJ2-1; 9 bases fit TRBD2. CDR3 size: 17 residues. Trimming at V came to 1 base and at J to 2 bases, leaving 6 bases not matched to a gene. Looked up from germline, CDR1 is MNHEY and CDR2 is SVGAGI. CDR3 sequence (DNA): TGTGCCAGCAGTTACTACTCCAGGACTAGCGCCTACAATGAGCAGTTCTTC. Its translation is CASSYYSRTSAYNEQFF.

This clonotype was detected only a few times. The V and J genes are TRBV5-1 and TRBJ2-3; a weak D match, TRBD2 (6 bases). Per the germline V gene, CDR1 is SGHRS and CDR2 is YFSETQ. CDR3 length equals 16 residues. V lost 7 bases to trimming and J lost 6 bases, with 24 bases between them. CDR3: CASRVNSGPSRDTQYF. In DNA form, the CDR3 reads TGCGCCAGCCGGGTAAATAGCGGCCCTTCAAGGGATACGCAGTATTTT.

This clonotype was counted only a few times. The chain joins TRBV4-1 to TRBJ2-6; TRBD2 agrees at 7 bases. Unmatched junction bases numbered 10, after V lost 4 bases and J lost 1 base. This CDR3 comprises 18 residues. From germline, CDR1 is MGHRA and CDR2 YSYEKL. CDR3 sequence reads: CASSPVAGVVSGANVLTF. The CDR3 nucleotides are TGCGCCAGCAGCCCCGTTGCGGGGGTTGTGTCTGGGGCCAACGTCCTGACTTTC.

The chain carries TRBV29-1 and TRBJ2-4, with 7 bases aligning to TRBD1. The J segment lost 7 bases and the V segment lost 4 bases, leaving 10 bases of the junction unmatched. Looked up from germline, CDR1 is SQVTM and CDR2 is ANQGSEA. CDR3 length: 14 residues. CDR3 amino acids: CSVALDRDRNIQYF. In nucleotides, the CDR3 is TGCAGCGTTGCGCTTGACAGGGACCGGAACATTCAGTACTTC.

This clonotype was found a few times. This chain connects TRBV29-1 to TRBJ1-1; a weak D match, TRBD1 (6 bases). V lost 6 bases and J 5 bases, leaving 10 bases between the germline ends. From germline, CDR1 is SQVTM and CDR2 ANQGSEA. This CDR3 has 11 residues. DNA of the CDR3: TGCAGCGTCGATCAGGGGACTGAAGCTTTCTTT. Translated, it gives CSVDQGTEAFF.

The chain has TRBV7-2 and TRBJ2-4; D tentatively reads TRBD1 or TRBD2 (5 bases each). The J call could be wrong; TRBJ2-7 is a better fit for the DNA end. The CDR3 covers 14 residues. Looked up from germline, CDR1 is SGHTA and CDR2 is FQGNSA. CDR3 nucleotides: TGTGCCAGCAGCTTTGGGACGGCTCTCTACGAGCAGTACTTC. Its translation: CASSFGTALYEQYF.

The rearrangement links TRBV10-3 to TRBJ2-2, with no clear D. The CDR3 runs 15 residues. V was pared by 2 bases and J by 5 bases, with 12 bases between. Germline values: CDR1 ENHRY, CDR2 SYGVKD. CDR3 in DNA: TGTGCCATCAGTGAGCGTTCGATTGGGACCGGGGAGCTGTTTTTT. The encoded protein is CAISERSIGTGELFF.

The CDR3 DNA sequence: TGTGCCAGCACCTCCTCCGCGTACGAGCAGTACTTC. The encoded protein is CASTSSAYEQYF. V is TRBV28 and J is TRBJ2-7; no reliable D call. From germline, CDR1 is MDHEN and CDR2 SYDVKM. The CDR3 covers 12 residues. Deletions cut 7 bases from V and 4 bases from J, with 11 bases between.

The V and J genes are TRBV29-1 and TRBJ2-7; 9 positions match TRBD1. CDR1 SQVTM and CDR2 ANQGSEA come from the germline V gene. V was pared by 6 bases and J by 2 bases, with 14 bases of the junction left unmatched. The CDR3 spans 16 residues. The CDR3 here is CSVGGMKGQGPYEQYF. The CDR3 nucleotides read TGCAGCGTGGGGGGCATGAAGGGACAGGGCCCCTACGAGCAGTACTTC.

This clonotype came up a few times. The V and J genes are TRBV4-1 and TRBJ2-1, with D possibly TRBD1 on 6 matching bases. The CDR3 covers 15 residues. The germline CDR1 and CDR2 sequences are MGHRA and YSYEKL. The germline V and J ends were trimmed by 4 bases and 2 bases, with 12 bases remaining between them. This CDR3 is CASSLQGPTYNEQFF. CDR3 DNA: TGCGCCAGCAGCCTACAGGGTCCGACCTACAATGAGCAGTTCTTC.

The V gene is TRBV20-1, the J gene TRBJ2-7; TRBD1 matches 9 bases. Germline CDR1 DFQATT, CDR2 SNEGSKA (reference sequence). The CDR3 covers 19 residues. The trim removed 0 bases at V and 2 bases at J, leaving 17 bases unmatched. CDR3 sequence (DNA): TGCAGTGCTAGAGACACTACGGGACAGGGCTTAAAGGGGGCCTACGAGCAGTACTTC. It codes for CSARDTTGQGLKGAYEQYF.

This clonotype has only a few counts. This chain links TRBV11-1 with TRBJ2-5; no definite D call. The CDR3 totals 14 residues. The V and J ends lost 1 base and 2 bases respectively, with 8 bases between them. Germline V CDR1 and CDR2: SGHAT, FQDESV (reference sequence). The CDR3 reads CASSLVGKQETQYF. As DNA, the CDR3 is TGTGCCAGCAGCTTAGTTGGGAAACAAGAGACCCAGTACTTC.

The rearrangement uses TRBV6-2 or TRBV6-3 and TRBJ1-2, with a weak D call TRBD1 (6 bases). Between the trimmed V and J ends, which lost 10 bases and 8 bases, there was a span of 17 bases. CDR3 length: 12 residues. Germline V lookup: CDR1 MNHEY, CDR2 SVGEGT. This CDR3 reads CATTNQGSGYTF. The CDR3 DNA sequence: TGTGCCACTACTAACCAGGGGAGCGGCTACACCTTC.

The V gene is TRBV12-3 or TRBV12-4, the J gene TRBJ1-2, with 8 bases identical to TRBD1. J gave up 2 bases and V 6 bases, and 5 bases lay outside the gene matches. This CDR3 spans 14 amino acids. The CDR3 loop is CASRDRGANYGYTF. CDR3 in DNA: TGTGCCAGCAGAGACAGGGGCGCCAACTATGGCTACACCTTC.

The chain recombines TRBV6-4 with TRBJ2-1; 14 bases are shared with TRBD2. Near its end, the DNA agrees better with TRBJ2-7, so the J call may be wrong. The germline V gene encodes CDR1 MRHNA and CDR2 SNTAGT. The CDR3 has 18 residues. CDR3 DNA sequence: TGTGCCAGCAGTCTGGGACTAGCGGGGGTAAGCTCCTACAATGAGCAGTACTTC. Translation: CASSLGLAGVSSYNEQYF.

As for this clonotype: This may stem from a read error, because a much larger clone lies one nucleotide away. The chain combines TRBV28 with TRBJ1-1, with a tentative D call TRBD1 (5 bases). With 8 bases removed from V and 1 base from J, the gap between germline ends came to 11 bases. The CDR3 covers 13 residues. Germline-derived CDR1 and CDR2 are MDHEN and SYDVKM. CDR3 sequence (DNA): TGTGCCAGCTGCCAAACAGGGAACACTGAAGCTTTCTTT. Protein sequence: CASCQTGNTEAFF. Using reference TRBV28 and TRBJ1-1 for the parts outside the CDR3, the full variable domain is DVKVTQSSRYLVKRTGEKVFLECVQDMDHENMFWYRQDPGLGLRLIYFSYDVKMKEKGDIPEGYSVSREKKERFSLILESASTNQTSMYLCASCQTGNTEAFFGQGTRLTVV.

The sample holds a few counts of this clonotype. The CDR3 sequence is CAISELYRLAYYNEQFF. The CDR3, as DNA: TGTGCCATCAGTGAGTTGTATCGGCTAGCGTATTACAATGAGCAGTTCTTC. This rearrangement joins TRBV10-3 to TRBJ2-1, with D possibly TRBD2 on 6 matching bases. The CDR3 is 17 amino acids. CDR1 ENHRY and CDR2 SYGVKD come from the germline V gene. Deletions cut 1 base from V and 4 bases from J, with 17 bases between.

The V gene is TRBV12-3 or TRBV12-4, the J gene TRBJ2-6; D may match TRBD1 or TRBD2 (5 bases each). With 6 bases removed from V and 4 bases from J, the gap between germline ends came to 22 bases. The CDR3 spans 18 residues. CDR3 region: CASRPPWGSGSGANVLTF. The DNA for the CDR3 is TGTGCCAGCAGACCCCCGTGGGGCAGCGGTTCCGGGGCCAACGTCCTGACTTTC.